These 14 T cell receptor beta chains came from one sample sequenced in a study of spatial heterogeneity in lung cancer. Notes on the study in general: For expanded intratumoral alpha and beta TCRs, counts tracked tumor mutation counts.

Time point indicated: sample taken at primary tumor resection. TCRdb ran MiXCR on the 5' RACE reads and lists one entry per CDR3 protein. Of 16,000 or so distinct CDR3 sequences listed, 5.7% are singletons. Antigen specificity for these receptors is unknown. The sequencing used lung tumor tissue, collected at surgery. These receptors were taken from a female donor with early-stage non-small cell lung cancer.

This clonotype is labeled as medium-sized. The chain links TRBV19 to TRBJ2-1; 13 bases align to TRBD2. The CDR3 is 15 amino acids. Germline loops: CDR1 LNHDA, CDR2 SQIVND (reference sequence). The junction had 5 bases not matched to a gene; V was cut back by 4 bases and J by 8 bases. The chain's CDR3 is CASSTPGLAGDEQFF. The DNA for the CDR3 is TGTGCCAGTAGTACCCCAGGACTAGCGGGAGATGAGCAGTTCTTC.

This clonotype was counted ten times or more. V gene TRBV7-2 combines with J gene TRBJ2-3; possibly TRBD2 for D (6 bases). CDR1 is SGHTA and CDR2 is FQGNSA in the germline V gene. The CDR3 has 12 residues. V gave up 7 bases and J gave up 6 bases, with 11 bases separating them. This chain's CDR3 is CASTPRGDTQYF. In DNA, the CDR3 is TGTGCCAGCACCCCACGGGGGGATACGCAGTATTTT.

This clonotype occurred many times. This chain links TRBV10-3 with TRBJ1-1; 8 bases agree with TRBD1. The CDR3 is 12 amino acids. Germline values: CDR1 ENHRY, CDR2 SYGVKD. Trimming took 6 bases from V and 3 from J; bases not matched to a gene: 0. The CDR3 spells CAIRDRDTEAFF. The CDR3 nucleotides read TGTGCCATCAGGGACAGGGACACTGAAGCTTTCTTT.

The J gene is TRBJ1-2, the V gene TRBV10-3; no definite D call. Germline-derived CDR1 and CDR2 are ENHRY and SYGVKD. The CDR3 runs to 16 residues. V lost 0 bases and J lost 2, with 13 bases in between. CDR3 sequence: CAISESAGGKNYGYTF. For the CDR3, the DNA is TGTGCCATCAGTGAGTCCGCCGGCGGGAAAAACTATGGCTACACCTTC.

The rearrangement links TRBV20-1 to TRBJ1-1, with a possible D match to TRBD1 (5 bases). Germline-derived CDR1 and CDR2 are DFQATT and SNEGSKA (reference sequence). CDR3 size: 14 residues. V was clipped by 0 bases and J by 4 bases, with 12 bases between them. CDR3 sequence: CSARDLSRVTEAFF. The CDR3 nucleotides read TGCAGTGCTAGAGATCTTTCCAGGGTCACTGAAGCTTTCTTT.

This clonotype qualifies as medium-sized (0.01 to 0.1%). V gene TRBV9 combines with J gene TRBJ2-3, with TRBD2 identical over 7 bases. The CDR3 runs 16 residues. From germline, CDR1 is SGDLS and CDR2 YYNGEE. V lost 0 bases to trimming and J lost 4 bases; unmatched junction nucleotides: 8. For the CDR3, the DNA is TGTGCCAGCAGCGTAGCTGTTGGGGGGGGTGCAGATACGCAGTATTTT. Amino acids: CASSVAVGGGADTQYF.

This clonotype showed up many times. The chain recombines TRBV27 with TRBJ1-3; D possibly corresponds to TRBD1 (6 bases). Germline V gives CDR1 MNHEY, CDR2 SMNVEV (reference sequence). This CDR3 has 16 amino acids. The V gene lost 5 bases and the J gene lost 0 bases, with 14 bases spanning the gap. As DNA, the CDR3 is TGTGCCAGCAGTGAGGCAGGGGTTCTCTCTGGAAACACCATATATTTT. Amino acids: CASSEAGVLSGNTIYF.

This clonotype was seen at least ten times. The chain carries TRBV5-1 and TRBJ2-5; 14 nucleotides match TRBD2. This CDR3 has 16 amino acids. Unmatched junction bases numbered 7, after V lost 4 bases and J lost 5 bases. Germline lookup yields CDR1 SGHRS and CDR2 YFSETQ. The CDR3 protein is CASSTPGLAGVETQYF. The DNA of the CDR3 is TGCGCCAGCAGCACACCGGGACTAGCGGGAGTTGAGACCCAGTACTTC.

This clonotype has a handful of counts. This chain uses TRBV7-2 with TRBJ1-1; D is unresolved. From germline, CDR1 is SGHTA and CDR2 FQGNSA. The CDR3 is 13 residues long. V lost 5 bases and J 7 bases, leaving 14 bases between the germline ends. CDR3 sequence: CASSTQGLREAFF. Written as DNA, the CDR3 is TGTGCCAGCAGCACCCAAGGCCTACGTGAAGCTTTCTTT.

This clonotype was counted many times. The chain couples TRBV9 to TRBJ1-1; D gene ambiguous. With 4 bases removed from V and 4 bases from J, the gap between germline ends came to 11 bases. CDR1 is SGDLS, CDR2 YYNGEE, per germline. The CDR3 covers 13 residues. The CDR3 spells CASSPPGGTEAFF. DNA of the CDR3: TGTGCCAGCAGCCCGCCGGGAGGCACTGAAGCTTTCTTT.

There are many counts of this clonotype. CDR3 residues: CASSLTGEGTGELFF. The DNA for the CDR3 is TGTGCCAGCAGTCTAACAGGGGAGGGCACCGGGGAGCTGTTTTTT. The chain joins TRBV27 to TRBJ2-2; D assignment may be TRBD1 or TRBD2 (7 bases each). Germline loops: CDR1 MNHEY, CDR2 SMNVEV (reference sequence). The CDR3 extends over 15 amino acids. V shed 5 bases and J shed 4 bases, with 14 bases lying between them.

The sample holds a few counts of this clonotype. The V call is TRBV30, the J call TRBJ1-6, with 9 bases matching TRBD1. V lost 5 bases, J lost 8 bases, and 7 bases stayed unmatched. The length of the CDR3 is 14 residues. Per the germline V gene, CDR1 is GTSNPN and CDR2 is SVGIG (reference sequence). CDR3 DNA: TGTGCCTGGCGTTGGCGGACAGGGGATTCACCCCTCCACTTT. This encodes CAWRWRTGDSPLHF.

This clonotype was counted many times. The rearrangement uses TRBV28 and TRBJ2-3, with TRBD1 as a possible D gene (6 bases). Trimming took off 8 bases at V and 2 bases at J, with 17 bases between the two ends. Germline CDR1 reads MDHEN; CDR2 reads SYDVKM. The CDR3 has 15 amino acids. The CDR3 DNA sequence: TGTGCCAGCTCCTTGGGGACACTCTTCACAGATACGCAGTATTTT. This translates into CASSLGTLFTDTQYF.

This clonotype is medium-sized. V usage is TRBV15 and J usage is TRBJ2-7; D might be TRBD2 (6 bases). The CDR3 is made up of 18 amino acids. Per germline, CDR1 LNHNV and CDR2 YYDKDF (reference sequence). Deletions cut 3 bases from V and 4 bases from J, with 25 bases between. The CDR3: CATSSVGLGRTRGYEQYF. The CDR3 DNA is TGTGCCACCAGCAGCGTAGGCTTGGGGAGGACCCGGGGGTACGAGCAGTACTTC.